The rows below give T cell receptor beta chains drawn from one sample of a study of blood T cell repertoires in COVID-19. Sequencing was performed with immunoSEQ multiplex PCR; in TCRdb, only in-frame clones are kept and a portion is missing. The repertoire holds more than 250,000 clones, 88% seen once, with 0.7% in the top ten. Sequencing was carried out using peripheral blood. Source of these receptors: a human donor in a cohort sampled during active COVID-19. CDR3s include the opening cysteine and the closing phenylalanine or tryptophan. A D gene is named only where the DNA matches it firmly. Clone size is stated in some rows and not others, as once, few, many or a class when expanded.

size: once; V: TRBV12-3/TRBV12-4; J: TRBJ1-1; D: NA; DNA: TGTGCCAGCTCTACAGGGCCGAACACTGAAGCTTTCTTT; CDR3: CASSTGPNTEAFF
size: NA; V: TRBV19; J: TRBJ1-5; D: NA; DNA: TGTGCCAGTAGTAGACCGCCTCCGGGTCAGCCCCAGCATTTT; CDR3: CASSRPPPGQPQHF
size: NA; V: TRBV28; J: TRBJ1-2; D: NA; DNA: TGTGCCAGCACCAAGACGGGAGGCTATGGCTACACCTTC; CDR3: CASTKTGGYGYTF
size: NA; V: TRBV6-5; J: TRBJ2-7; D: NA; DNA: TGTGCCAGCAGGCCGTTTCTAGCCGGTGGGAACGAGCAGTACTTC; CDR3: CASRPFLAGGNEQYF
size: NA; V: TRBV7-9; J: TRBJ2-4; D: NA; DNA: TGTGCCAGCAGCTTAGCTTTTCTAGCCAAAAACATTCAGTACTTC; CDR3: CASSLAFLAKNIQYF
size: NA; V: TRBV6-6; J: TRBJ1-2; D: NA; DNA: TGTGCCAGCAGACTTCCCTCTCAGGGGACCTATGGCTACACCTTC; CDR3: CASRLPSQGTYGYTF
size: once; V: TRBV19; J: TRBJ2-7; D: TRBD1; DNA: TGTGCCAGTAGTAGGGACCGGGACAGGGGTAACGAGCAGTACTTC; CDR3: CASSRDRDRGNEQYF
size: NA; V: TRBV7-2; J: TRBJ1-2; D: NA; DNA: TGTGCCAGCAGCCCGCCGCCTAGGCGGGGCTACACCTTC; CDR3: CASSPPPRRGYTF
size: NA; V: TRBV6-2/TRBV6-3; J: TRBJ2-7; D: TRBD1; DNA: TGTGCCAGCAGTTACGCGACAGGGGCCTACGAGCAGTACTTC; CDR3: CASSYATGAYEQYF
size: NA; V: TRBV5-1; J: TRBJ2-1; D: NA; DNA: TGCGCCAGCAGAGAGAGTAGCTACAATGAGCAGTTCTTC; CDR3: CASRESSYNEQFF
size: NA; V: TRBV2; J: TRBJ2-7; D: NA; DNA: TGTGCCAGCAGACGGGACACTCCACCCTACGAGCAGTACTTC; CDR3: CASRRDTPPYEQYF
size: NA; V: TRBV7-2; J: TRBJ2-5; D: NA; DNA: TGTGCCAGCAGCTTTAATAGCGGAAAAGAGACCCAGTACTTC; CDR3: CASSFNSGKETQYF
size: NA; V: TRBV4-1; J: TRBJ2-5; D: TRBD2; DNA: TGCGCCAGCAGCCCCAACGGGGGGGGTCGGGAGACCCAGTACTTC; CDR3: CASSPNGGGRETQYF
size: many; V: TRBV9; J: TRBJ2-7; D: TRBD2; DNA: TGTGCCAGCAGCAGCGGGGTCGGGTCCGAGCAGTACTTC; CDR3: CASSSGVGSEQYF
size: NA; V: TRBV6-2/TRBV6-3; J: TRBJ1-2; D: TRBD1; DNA: TGTGCCAGCAGTTTAGGACAGGGAAACTATGGCTACACCTTC; CDR3: CASSLGQGNYGYTF
size: NA; V: TRBV18; J: TRBJ1-5; D: NA; DNA: TGTGCCAGCTCACCCGTCCCGTTGGGAGGGCATCAGCCCCAGCATTTT; CDR3: CASSPVPLGGHQPQHF
size: NA; V: TRBV7-2; J: TRBJ2-7; D: NA; DNA: TGTGCCAGCACTAGCGCGACCTACGAGCAGTACTTC; CDR3: CASTSATYEQYF
size: many; V: TRBV7-9; J: TRBJ1-4; D: TRBD1; DNA: TGTGCCAGCAGCTTGGAGACAGGGACGAATGAAAAACTGTTTTTT; CDR3: CASSLETGTNEKLFF
size: NA; V: TRBV6-2/TRBV6-3; J: TRBJ2-7; D: NA; DNA: TGTGCCAGCAGTTACGAGGCAGGAGGAACCTACGAGCAGTACTTC; CDR3: CASSYEAGGTYEQYF
size: NA; V: TRBV4-1; J: TRBJ1-5; D: TRBD1; DNA: TGCGCCAGCAGCCAAGGACAGGGGGCACATCAGCCCCAGCATTTT; CDR3: CASSQGQGAHQPQHF
size: NA; V: TRBV7-8; J: TRBJ1-3; D: NA; DNA: TGTGCCAGCAGCTTAAGGACAGACACCTCTGGAAACACCATATATTTT; CDR3: CASSLRTDTSGNTIYF
size: NA; V: TRBV18; J: TRBJ2-3; D: NA; DNA: TGTGCCAGCTCACCAACTAGCACAGATACGCAGTATTTT; CDR3: CASSPTSTDTQYF
size: NA; V: TRBV19; J: TRBJ2-7; D: TRBD1; DNA: TGTGCCAGTAGTCCCGGGACAGCGGACTACGAGCAGTACTTC; CDR3: CASSPGTADYEQYF
size: NA; V: TRBV4-2; J: TRBJ2-7; D: TRBD2; DNA: TGTGCCAGCAGCCAAGATCGAGTCCTAGCGGGAGGATGGGCCGACGAGCAGTACTTC; CDR3: CASSQDRVLAGGWADEQYF
size: once; V: TRBV3-1/TRBV3-2; J: TRBJ2-3; D: TRBD1; DNA: TGTGCCAGCAGCCCCCGCAGGGGGCTCGAAGATACGCAGTATTTT; CDR3: CASSPRRGLEDTQYF
size: NA; V: TRBV4-3; J: TRBJ1-1; D: NA; DNA: TGCGCCAGCAGCCAAGTAATGTTGCGGAGTGGCACTGAAGCTTTCTTT; CDR3: CASSQVMLRSGTEAFF
size: NA; V: TRBV11-2; J: TRBJ2-7; D: NA; DNA: TGTGCCAGCAGCTTAACCTTGACTGGGTACGAGCAGTACTTC; CDR3: CASSLTLTGYEQYF
size: NA; V: TRBV10-2; J: TRBJ1-5; D: TRBD1; DNA: TGCGCCAGCAGTCTAGGGGACAGGGGGTGGCCCCAGCATTTT; CDR3: CASSLGDRGWPQHF
size: NA; V: TRBV7-2; J: TRBJ1-2; D: TRBD1; DNA: TGTGCCAGCAGCCCGACAGGGTATGGCTACACCTTC; CDR3: CASSPTGYGYTF
size: NA; V: TRBV6-5; J: TRBJ2-7; D: NA; DNA: TGTGCCAGCTTCGAGCGGCGGTCCGGCGAGCAGTACTTC; CDR3: CASFERRSGEQYF
size: NA; V: TRBV5-1; J: TRBJ1-3; D: TRBD1; DNA: TGCGCCAGCAGCTTGGGACAGGGGCCCGGAAACACCATATATTTT; CDR3: CASSLGQGPGNTIYF
size: once; V: TRBV11-2; J: TRBJ1-6; D: NA; DNA: TGTGCCAGCAGCCTACAGGGTAATTCACCCCTCCACTTT; CDR3: CASSLQGNSPLHF
size: NA; V: TRBV19; J: TRBJ2-7; D: NA; DNA: TGTGCCAGTAGTATTTACAGGGCCCCCTACGAGCAGTACTTC; CDR3: CASSIYRAPYEQYF
size: NA; V: TRBV11-2; J: TRBJ1-2; D: NA; DNA: TGTGCCAGCAGCGCGGTCGGGGTTAGGGCTAACTATGGCTACACCTTC; CDR3: CASSAVGVRANYGYTF